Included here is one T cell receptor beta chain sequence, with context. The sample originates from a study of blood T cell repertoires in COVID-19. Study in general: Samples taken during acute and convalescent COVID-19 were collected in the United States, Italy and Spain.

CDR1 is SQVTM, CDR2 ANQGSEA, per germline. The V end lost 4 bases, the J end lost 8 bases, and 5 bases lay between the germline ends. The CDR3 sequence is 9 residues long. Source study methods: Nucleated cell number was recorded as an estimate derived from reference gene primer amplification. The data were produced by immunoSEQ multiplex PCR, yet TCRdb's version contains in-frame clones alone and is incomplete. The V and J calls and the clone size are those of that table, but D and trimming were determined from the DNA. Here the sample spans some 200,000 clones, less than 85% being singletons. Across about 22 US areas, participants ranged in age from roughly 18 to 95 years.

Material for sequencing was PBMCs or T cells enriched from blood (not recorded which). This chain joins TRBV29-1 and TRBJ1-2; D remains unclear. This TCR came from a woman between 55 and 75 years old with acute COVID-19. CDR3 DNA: TGCAGCGTTGGCGAAGGCTACACCTTC. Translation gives CSVGEGYTF. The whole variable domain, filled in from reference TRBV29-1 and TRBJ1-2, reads SAVISQKPSRDICQRGTSLTIQCQVDSQVTMMFWYRQQPGQSLTLIATANQGSEATYESGFVIDKFPISRPNLTFSTLTVSNMSPEDSSIYLCSVGEGYTFGSGTRLTVV.